This TCR beta chain was found in a study of shared clonotypes between healthy human individuals. Some clones are missing from TCRdb's copy, which holds only in-frame ones; the method was immunoSEQ multiplex PCR. The table includes 550,000 to 800,000 clones, less than 95% detected once. V lost 4 bases and J lost 3, with 16 bases in between. CDR3 length equals 15 residues. CDR1 is ENHRY, CDR2 SYGVKD, per germline. The receptor was isolated from a man aged 18 to 30 in good health. Some clones in this sample may be carry-over from other donors' samples. Sequencing used memory CD8+ T cells from PBMCs. Subset noted: CD45RO+ cells pooled with CCR7-negative TemRA cells. This chain uses TRBV10-3 with TRBJ2-7; a weak D match, TRBD1 (6 bases). The CDR3 spells CAISALVDRNYEQYF. DNA of the CDR3: TGTGCCATCAGTGCCCTTGTGGACAGAAACTACGAGCAGTACTTC.